One and the same sample provided the 2 T cell receptor beta chains below, sequenced in a study of T cell responses to AZD1222 COVID-19 vaccine. Measured with immunoSEQ multiplex PCR; TCRdb has only the in-frame clones, and not every one. This table has 150,000 or so clones, around 90% appearing once. This material consisted of peripheral blood, taken 28 days after the second AZD1222 dose. The receptors originated from an adult who received the AZD1222 COVID-19 vaccine.

The chain is built from TRBV7-9 and TRBJ1-2; D is ambiguous. Germline V lookup: CDR1 SEHNR, CDR2 FQNEAQ (reference sequence). This CDR3 has 15 amino acids. V gave up 5 bases and J gave up 8 bases, with 21 bases separating them. DNA for the CDR3: TGTGCCAGCAGCCTATTGGCAGGCACGAGGAAGGGCTACACCTTC. Its translation is CASSLLAGTRKGYTF.

Only one count was recorded for this clone. This chain connects TRBV13 to TRBJ2-6; 7 nucleotides agree with TRBD1. V was pared by 6 bases and J by 6 bases, with 8 bases of the junction left unmatched. From germline, CDR1 is PRHDT and CDR2 FYEKMQ (reference sequence). The CDR3 runs to 15 residues. The CDR3 region has the DNA TGTGCCAGCAGTGATACAGGGGCTTCGGCCAACGTCCTGACTTTC. It encodes CASSDTGASANVLTF.